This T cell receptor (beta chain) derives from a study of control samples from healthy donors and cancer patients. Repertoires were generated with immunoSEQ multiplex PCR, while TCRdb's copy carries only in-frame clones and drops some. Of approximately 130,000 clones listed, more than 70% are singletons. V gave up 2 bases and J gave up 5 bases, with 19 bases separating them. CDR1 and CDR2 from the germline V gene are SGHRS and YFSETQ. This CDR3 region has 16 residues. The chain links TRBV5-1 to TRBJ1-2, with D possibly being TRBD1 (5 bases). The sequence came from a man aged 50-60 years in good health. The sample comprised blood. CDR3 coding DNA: TGCGCCAGCAGCTTTCCTAAGCGAATTCAGGGTTATGGCTACACCTTC. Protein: CASSFPKRIQGYGYTF.